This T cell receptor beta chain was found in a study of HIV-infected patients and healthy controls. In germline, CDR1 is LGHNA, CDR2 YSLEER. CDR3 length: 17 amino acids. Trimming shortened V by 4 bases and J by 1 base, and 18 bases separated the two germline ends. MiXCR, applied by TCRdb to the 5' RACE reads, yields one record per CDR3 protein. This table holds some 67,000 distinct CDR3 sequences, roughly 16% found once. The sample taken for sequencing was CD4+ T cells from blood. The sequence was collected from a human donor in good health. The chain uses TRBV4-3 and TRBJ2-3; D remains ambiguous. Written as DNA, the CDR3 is TGCGCCAGCAGCCCGCAAAATCCCCCGTTGGGCACAGATACGCAGTATTTT. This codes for CASSPQNPPLGTDTQYF.